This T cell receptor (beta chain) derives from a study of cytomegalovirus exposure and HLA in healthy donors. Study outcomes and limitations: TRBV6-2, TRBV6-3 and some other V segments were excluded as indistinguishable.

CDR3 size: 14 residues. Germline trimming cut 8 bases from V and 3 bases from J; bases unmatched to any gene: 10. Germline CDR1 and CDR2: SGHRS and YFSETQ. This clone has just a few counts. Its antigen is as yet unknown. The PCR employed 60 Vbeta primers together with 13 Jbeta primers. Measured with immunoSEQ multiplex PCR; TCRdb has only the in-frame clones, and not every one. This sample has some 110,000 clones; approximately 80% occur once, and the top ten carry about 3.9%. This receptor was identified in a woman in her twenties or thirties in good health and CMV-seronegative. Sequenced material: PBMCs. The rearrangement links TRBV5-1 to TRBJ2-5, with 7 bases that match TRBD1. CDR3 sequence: CASMTGQAEETQYF. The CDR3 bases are TGCGCCAGTATGACAGGACAGGCGGAAGAGACCCAGTACTTC.